In this sample, the clone carrying this TCR beta chain turned up a few times. Its antigen is undetermined. The authors made TCR cDNA by 5'RACE template switching, adding a universal primer site and UMIs. TCRdb processed the 5' RACE reads anew with MiXCR; each CDR3 protein has one entry. Of hundreds of thousands of distinct CDR3 sequences in the sample, roughly a sixth were seen once. The CDR3 is 15 residues long. Germline lookup yields CDR1 SEHNR and CDR2 FQNEAQ (reference sequence). The trim removed 4 bases at V and 5 bases at J, leaving 8 bases unmatched. This specimen comes from a study of T cells after yellow fever vaccination. Study-wide points: Of the clonotypes, a small share occurred in both CD4 and CD8 compartments. Detected again after the booster were most primary-vaccination clones, at about 96% CD4 and 70% to 90% CD8.

The TCR originated in a man between 18 and 35 years old who received the YFV17D yellow fever vaccine. Sequenced material: PBMCs, taken about 5 days after the first yellow fever vaccination. This chain links TRBV7-9 with TRBJ1-1; 9 positions match TRBD1. The CDR3 DNA reads TGTGCCAGCAGCTCAGATTTCGACAGGGGGACTGAAGCTTTCTTT. It translates to CASSSDFDRGTEAFF.